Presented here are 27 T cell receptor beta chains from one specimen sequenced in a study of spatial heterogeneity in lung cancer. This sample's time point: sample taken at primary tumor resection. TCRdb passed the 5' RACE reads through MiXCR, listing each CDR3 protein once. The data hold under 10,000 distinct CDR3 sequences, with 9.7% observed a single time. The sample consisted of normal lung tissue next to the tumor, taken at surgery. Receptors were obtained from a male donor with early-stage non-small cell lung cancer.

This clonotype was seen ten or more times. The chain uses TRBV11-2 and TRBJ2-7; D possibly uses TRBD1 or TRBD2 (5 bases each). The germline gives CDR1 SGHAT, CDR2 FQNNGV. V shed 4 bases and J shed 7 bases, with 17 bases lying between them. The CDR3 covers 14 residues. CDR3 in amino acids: CASSYGTVFQEQYF. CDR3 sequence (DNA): TGTGCCAGCAGCTATGGGACGGTCTTCCAAGAGCAGTACTTC.

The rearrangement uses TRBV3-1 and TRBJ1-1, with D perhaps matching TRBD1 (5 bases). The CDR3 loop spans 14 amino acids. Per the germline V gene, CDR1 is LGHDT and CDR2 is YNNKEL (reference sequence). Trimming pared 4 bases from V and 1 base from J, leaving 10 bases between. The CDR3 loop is CASSLWGANTEAFF. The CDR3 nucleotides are TGTGCCAGCAGCCTATGGGGCGCGAACACTGAAGCTTTCTTT.

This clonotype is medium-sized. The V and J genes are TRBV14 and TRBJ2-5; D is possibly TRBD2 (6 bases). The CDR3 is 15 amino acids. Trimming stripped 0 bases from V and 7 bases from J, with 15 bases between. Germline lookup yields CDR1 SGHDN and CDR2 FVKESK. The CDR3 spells CASSQDSRETGTQYF. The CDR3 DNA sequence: TGTGCCAGCAGCCAAGATAGCCGGGAGACGGGGACCCAGTACTTC. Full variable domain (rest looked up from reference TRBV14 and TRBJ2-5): EAGVTQFPSHSVIEKGQTVTLRCDPISGHDNLYWYRRVMGKEIKFLLHFVKESKQDESGMPNNRFLAERTGGTYSTLKVQPAELEDSGVYFCASSQDSRETGTQYFGPGTRLLVL.

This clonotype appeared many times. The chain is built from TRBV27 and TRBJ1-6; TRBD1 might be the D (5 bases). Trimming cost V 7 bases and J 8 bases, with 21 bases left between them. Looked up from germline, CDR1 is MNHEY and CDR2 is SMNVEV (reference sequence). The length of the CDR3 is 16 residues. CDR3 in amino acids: CASTRRWGSSDSPLHF. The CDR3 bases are TGTGCCAGCACCCGACGCTGGGGCAGCTCAGATTCACCCCTCCACTTT.

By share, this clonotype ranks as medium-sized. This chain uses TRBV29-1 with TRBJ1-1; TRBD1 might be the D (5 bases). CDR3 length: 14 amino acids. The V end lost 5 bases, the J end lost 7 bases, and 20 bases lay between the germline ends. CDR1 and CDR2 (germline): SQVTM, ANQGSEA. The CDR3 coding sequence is TGCAGCGTTCCGGGACGGAATATGGGGGGTGAAGCTTTCTTT. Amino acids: CSVPGRNMGGEAFF.

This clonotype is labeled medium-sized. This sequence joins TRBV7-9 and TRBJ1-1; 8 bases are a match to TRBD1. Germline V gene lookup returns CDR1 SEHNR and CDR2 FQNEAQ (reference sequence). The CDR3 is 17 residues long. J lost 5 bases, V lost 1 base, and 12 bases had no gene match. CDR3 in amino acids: CASSLVGQVGDRTEAFF. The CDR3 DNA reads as TGTGCCAGCAGCTTAGTGGGACAGGTTGGAGATCGGACTGAAGCTTTCTTT.

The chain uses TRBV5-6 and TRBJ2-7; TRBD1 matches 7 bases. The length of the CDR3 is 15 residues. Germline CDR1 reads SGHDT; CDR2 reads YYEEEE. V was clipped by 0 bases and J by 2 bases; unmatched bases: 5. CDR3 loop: CASSLGTGSTYEQYF. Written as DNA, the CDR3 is TGTGCCAGCAGCTTGGGGACAGGTTCTACCTACGAGCAGTACTTC.

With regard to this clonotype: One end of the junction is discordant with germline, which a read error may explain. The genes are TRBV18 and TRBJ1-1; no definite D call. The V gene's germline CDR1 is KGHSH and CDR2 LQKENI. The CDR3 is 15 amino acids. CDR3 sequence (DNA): TGTGTCAGCTCACCATCGTTTCCCCTGGTCACTGAAGCTTTCTTT. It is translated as CVSSPSFPLVTEAFF. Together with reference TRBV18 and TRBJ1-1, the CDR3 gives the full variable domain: NAGVMQNPRHLVRRRGQEARLRCSPMKGHSHVYWYRQLPEEGLKFMVYLQKENIIDESGMPKERFSAEFPKEGPSILRIQQVVRGDSAAYFCVSSPSFPLVTEAFFGQGTRLTVV.

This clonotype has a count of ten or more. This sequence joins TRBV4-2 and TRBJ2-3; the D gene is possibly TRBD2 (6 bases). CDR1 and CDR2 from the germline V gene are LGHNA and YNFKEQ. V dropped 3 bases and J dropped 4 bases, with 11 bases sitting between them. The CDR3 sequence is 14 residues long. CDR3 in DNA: TGTGCCAGCAGCCAGGGGGGTGAGTCAGATACGCAGTATTTT. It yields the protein CASSQGGESDTQYF.

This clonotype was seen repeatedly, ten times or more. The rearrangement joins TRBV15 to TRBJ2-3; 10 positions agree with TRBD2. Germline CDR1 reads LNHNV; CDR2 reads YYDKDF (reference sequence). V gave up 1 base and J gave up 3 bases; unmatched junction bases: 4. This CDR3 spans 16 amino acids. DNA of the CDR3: TGTGCCACCAGCAGAGGAAGCGGGGGGGCAACAGATACGCAGTATTTT. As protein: CATSRGSGGATDTQYF.

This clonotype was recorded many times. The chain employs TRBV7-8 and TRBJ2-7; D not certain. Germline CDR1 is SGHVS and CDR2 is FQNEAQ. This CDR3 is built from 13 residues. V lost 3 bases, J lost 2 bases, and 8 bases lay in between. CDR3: CASSLGRTYEQYF. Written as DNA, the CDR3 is TGTGCCAGCAGCTTGGGCCGAACCTACGAGCAGTACTTC.

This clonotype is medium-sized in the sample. CDR3: CASSSATGFYGEQFF. The CDR3 nucleotides read TGTGCCAGCAGTTCGGCGACAGGGTTTTACGGTGAGCAGTTCTTC. The J gene is TRBJ2-1, the V gene TRBV12-3 or TRBV12-4; 7 nucleotides match TRBD1. With V trimmed by 4 bases and J by 9 bases, 12 bases remained unmatched. This CDR3 region has 15 residues.

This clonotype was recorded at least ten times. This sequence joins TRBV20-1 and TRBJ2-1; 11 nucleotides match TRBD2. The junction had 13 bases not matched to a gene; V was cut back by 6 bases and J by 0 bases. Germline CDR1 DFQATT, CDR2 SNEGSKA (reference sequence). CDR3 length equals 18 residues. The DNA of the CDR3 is TGCAGTGCCGAGCTCCTTCTGACTAGCGGGACCTCCTACAATGAGCAGTTCTTC. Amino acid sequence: CSAELLLTSGTSYNEQFF.

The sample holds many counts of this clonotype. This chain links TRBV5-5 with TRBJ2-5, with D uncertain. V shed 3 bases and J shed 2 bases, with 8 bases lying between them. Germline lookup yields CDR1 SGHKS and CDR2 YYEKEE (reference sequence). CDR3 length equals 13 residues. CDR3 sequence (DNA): TGTGCCAGCAGCTCTGATCCTCAAGAGACCCAGTACTTC. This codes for CASSSDPQETQYF.

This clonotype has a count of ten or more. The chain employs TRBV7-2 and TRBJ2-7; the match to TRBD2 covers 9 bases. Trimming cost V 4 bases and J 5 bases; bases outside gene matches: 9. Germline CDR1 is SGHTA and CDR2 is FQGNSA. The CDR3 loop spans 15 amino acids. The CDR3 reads CASSSGGRAWDEQYF. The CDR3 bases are TGTGCCAGCAGCTCAGGCGGGAGGGCCTGGGACGAGCAGTACTTC. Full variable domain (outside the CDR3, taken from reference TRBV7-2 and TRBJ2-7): GAGVSQSPSNKVTEKGKDVELRCDPISGHTALYWYRQSLGQGLEFLIYFQGNSAPDKSGLPSDRFSAERTGGSVSTLTIQRTQQEDSAVYLCASSSGGRAWDEQYFGPGTRLTVT.

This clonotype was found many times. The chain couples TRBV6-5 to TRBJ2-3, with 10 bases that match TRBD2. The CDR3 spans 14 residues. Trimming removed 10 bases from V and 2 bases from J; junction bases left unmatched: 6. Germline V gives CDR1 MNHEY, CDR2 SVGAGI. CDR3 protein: CATLSGGVTDTQYF. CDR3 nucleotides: TGTGCCACCTTAAGCGGGGGGGTCACAGATACGCAGTATTTT.

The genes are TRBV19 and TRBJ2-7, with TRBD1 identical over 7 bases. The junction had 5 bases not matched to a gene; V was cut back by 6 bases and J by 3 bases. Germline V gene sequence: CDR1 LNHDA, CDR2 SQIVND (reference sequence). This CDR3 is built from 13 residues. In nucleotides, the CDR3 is TGTGCCAGTAGCACAGGGGAAGGCTACGAGCAGTACTTC. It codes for CASSTGEGYEQYF.

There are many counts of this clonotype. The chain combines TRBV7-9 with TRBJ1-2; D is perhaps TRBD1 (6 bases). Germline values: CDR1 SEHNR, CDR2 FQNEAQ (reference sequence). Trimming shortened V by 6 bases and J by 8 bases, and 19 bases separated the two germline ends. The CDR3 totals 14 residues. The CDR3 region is CASRHGTSPRGYTF. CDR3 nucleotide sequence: TGTGCCAGCAGACACGGGACAAGCCCGCGGGGCTACACCTTC.

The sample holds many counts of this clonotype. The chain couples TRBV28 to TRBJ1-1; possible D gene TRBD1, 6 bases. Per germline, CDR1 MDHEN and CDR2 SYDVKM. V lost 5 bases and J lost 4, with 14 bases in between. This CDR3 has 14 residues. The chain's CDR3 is CASSTGTRGTEAFF. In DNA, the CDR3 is TGTGCCAGCAGTACCGGGACACGGGGCACTGAAGCTTTCTTT.

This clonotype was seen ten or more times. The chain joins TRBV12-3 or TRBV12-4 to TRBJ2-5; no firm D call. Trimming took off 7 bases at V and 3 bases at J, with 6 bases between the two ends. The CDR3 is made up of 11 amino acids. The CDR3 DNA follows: TGTGCCAGCAAACAGAAAGAGACCCAGTACTTC. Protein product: CASKQKETQYF.

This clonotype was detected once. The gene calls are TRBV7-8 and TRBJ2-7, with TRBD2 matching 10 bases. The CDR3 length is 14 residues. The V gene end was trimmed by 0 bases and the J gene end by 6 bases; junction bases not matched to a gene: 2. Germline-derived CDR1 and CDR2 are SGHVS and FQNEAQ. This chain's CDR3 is CASSLAPSGGEQYF. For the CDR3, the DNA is TGTGCCAGCAGCTTAGCTCCTAGCGGGGGCGAGCAGTACTTC.

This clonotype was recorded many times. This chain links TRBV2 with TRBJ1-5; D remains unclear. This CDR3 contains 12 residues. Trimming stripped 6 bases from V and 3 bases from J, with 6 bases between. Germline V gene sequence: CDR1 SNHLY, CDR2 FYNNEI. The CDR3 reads CASRADNQPQHF. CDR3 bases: TGTGCCAGCAGAGCGGACAATCAGCCCCAGCATTTT.

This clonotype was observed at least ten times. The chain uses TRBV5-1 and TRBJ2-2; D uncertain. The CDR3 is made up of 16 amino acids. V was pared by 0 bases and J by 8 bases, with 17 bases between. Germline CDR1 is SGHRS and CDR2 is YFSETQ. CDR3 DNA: TGCGCCAGCAGCTTGGGCCCACTCCCAGAGGAAGGGGAGCTGTTTTTT. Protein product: CASSLGPLPEEGELFF.

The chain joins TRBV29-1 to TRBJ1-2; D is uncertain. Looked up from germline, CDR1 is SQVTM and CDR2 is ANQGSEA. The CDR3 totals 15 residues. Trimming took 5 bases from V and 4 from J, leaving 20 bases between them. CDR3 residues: CSVRVAAGSIYGYTF. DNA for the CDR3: TGCAGCGTTCGAGTGGCGGCAGGCTCAATCTATGGCTACACCTTC.

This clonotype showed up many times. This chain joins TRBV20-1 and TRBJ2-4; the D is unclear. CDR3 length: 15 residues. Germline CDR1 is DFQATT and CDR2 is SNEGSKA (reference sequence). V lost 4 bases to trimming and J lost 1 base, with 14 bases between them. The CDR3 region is CSATEDLMAKNIQYF. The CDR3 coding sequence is TGCAGTGCTACCGAGGACCTAATGGCCAAAAACATTCAGTACTTC.

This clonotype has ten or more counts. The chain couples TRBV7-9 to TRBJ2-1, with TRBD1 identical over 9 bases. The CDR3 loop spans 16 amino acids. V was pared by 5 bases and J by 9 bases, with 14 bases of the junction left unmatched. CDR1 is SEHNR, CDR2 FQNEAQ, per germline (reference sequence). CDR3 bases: TGTGCCAGCAGCACTGCTCCGGGACAGGGAGGCGGTGAGCAGTTCTTC. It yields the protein CASSTAPGQGGGEQFF.

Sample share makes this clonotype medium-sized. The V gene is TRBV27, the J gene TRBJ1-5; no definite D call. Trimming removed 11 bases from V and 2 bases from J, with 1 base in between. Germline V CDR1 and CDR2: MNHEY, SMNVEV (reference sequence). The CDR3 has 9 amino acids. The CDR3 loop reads CACNQPQHF. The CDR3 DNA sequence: TGTGCCTGCAATCAGCCCCAGCATTTT.